This T cell receptor beta chain was sequenced during a study of blood T cell repertoires in COVID-19. Study overall: PBMCs, B-cell-depleted T cells, or T cells provided the cDNA or gDNA that made up the material.

The CDR3 is 15 amino acids. Germline lookup yields CDR1 LNHNV and CDR2 YYDKDF (reference sequence). Trimming removed 1 base from V and 2 bases from J, with 9 bases in between. Authors' methods: Amplified reference gene primers provided the basis for estimating nucleated cell counts. TCRdb's table, derived via immunoSEQ multiplex PCR, lists solely in-frame clones and lacks some. V, J and clone size derive from that table, while D and trimming were established from the DNA sequence. The table shows tens of thousands of clones, with roughly 91% occurring only once. Relative to its sample, this clone is medium-sized.

The chain has TRBV15 and TRBJ1-5, with a possible D match to TRBD1 (5 bases). The sequencing input was peripheral blood. This receptor was taken from a woman aged 55-75 years with active COVID-19. CDR3: CATSRAGDGNQPQHF. The CDR3 bases are TGTGCCACCAGCAGAGCGGGGGATGGCAATCAGCCCCAGCATTTT. The full variable domain, rest sourced from reference TRBV15 and TRBJ1-5, is DAMVIQNPRYQVTQFGKPVTLSCSQTLNHNVMYWYQQKSSQAPKLLFHYYDKDFNNEADTPDNFQSRRPNTSFCFLDIRSPGLGDTAMYLCATSRAGDGNQPQHFGDGTRLSIL.